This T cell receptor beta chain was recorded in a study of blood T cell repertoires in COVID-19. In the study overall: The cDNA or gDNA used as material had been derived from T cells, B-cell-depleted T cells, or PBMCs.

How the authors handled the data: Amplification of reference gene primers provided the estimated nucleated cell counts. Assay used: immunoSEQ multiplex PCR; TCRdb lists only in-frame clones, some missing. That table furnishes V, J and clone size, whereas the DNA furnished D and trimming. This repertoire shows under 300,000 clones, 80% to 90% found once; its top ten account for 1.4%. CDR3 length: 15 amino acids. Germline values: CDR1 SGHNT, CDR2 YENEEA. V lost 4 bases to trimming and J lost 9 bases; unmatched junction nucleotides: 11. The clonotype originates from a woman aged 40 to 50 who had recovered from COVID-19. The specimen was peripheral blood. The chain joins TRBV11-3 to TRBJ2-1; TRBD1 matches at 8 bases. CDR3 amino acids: CASSYHQGAHFEQFF. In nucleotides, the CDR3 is TGTGCCAGCAGCTACCATCAGGGGGCTCATTTTGAGCAGTTCTTC.